What follows are 10 T cell receptor beta chains derived from one specimen sequenced in a study of OX40 agonist ivuxolimab in advanced cancers. Clones were read by immunoSEQ multiplex PCR, and TCRdb kept only the in-frame ones, dropping some. This sample has 70,000 or so clones, with 85% found just once. The specimen was CD4+ or CD8+ T cells sorted from blood, collected in a trial of the OX40 agonist ivuxolimab. Receptors were obtained from an adult with an advanced solid tumor such as melanoma, head and neck, liver or kidney cancer.

The chain uses TRBV4-2 and TRBJ1-2; D is perhaps TRBD1 (5 bases). V dropped 4 bases and J dropped 4 bases, with 16 bases sitting between them. This CDR3 has 15 amino acids. Germline V gene sequence: CDR1 LGHNA, CDR2 YNFKEQ. CDR3 nucleotides: TGTGCCAGCAGCCCGGGCATCGGGGGTTCCTATGGCTACACCTTC. It translates to CASSPGIGGSYGYTF.

This clone has a single count. The J gene is TRBJ1-2, the V gene TRBV10-3; the D gene is possibly TRBD1 (6 bases). From germline, CDR1 is ENHRY and CDR2 SYGVKD. The ends were cut back, 1 base at V and 1 base at J, with 16 bases in the middle. The CDR3 loop spans 17 amino acids. The CDR3 sequence is CAISELGAGALNYGYTF. The DNA for the CDR3 is TGTGCCATCAGTGAGTTGGGCGCAGGGGCTCTTAACTATGGCTACACCTTC.

CDR3 in DNA: TGTGCCAGCAGCTTGGCGACAGTCATAGGCCGTGGCTACACCTTC. It specifies CASSLATVIGRGYTF. The chain employs TRBV5-4 and TRBJ1-2; D might be TRBD1 (5 bases). From germline, CDR1 is SGHNT and CDR2 YYREEE (reference sequence). This CDR3 spans 15 amino acids. Trimming took off 0 bases at V and 7 bases at J, with 16 bases between the two ends.

The V and J genes are TRBV7-2 and TRBJ1-5; unclear D gene. The CDR3 covers 13 residues. Germline V gives CDR1 SGHTA, CDR2 FQGNSA. The V gene lost 1 base and the J gene lost 8 bases, with 9 bases spanning the gap. CDR3 sequence (DNA): TGTGCCAGCAGCTTAGGCAGTCAAAAGCCCCAGCATTTT. This gives the protein CASSLGSQKPQHF.

The V gene is TRBV4-3, the J gene TRBJ2-2; a weak D match, TRBD2 (7 bases). Looked up from germline, CDR1 is LGHNA and CDR2 is YSLEER. This CDR3 has 18 residues. Trimming left V 4 bases short and J 1 base short, with 19 bases between. The CDR3 DNA is TGCGCCAGCAGCCCGGGACAAGGGGGACTAATGAACACCGGGGAGCTGTTTTTT. Translated, it gives CASSPGQGGLMNTGELFF.

This clone showed up just a few times. This chain joins TRBV14 and TRBJ1-1; TRBD1 agrees at 7 bases. The junction had 9 bases not matched to a gene; V was cut back by 4 bases and J by 4 bases. The CDR3 totals 15 residues. Germline V gene lookup returns CDR1 SGHDN and CDR2 FVKESK. CDR3: CASSLSTGPTTEAFF. In nucleotides, the CDR3 is TGTGCCAGCAGCCTTTCGACAGGGCCGACCACTGAAGCTTTCTTT.

The chain carries TRBV2 and TRBJ2-1; tentative D call: TRBD1 (6 bases). The CDR3 is 16 amino acids. V was clipped by 2 bases and J by 0 bases, with 11 bases between them. Germline CDR1 is SNHLY and CDR2 is FYNNEI. The DNA for the CDR3 is TGTGCCAGCAGTGAATCAGACAGGACCTCCTACAATGAGCAGTTCTTC. It codes for CASSESDRTSYNEQFF.

This rearrangement joins TRBV5-8 to TRBJ1-2; D is perhaps TRBD1 (6 bases). Germline-derived CDR1 and CDR2 are SGHTS and YDEGEE. V shed 4 bases and J shed 7 bases, with 14 bases lying between them. The CDR3 has 13 amino acids. The CDR3: CASSRAGAFGYTF. CDR3 in DNA: TGTGCCAGCAGCCGTGCGGGGGCTTTTGGCTACACCTTC.

This clone has more than one count but fewer than ten. This chain uses TRBV5-1 with TRBJ1-4; D is uncertain. Looked up from germline, CDR1 is SGHRS and CDR2 is YFSETQ. V was cut by 7 bases and J by 7 bases, with 11 bases left in between. CDR3 size: 12 residues. Written as DNA, the CDR3 is TGCGCCAGCCAAGATTTGGGTGAAAAACTGTTTTTT. Encoded protein: CASQDLGEKLFF.

The genes are TRBV19 and TRBJ1-5; a weak D match, TRBD1 (5 bases). The CDR3 is 15 residues long. Looked up from germline, CDR1 is LNHDA and CDR2 is SQIVND (reference sequence). V was cut by 6 bases and J by 3 bases, with 15 bases left in between. The CDR3: CASSAGDQHNQPQHF. Here the CDR3 DNA reads TGTGCCAGTAGCGCGGGGGACCAACACAATCAGCCCCAGCATTTT. Supplemented by reference TRBV19 and TRBJ1-5, the full variable domain reads DGGITQSPKYLFRKEGQNVTLSCEQNLNHDAMYWYRQDPGQGLRLIYYSQIVNDFQKGDIAEGYSVSREKKESFPLTVTSAQKNPTAFYLCASSAGDQHNQPQHFGDGTRLSIL.